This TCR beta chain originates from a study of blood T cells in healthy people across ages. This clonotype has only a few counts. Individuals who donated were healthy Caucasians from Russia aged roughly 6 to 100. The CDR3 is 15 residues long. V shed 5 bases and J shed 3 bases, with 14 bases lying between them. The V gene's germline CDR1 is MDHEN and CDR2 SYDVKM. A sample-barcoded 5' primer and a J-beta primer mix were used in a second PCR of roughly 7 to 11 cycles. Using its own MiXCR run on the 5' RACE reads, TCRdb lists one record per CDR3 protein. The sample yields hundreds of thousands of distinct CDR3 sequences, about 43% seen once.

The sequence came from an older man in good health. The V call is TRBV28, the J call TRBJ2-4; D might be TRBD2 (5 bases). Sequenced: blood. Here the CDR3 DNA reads TGTGCCAGCAGTGGAACGGGATCGGGCAAAAACATTCAGTACTTC. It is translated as CASSGTGSGKNIQYF.